The 23 T cell receptor beta chains below were found in one sample sequenced in a study of regulatory T cells in long-lasting Graves disease. In building TCR beta libraries, iRepertoire HTBI primers were used together with Arm-PCR of CDR3 regions. TCRdb redid the calling of the multiplex PCR reads with MiXCR, one entry per CDR3 protein. Here the sample spans approximately 480,000 distinct CDR3 sequences, roughly 15% being singletons. Time point indicated: newly diagnosed GD, antithyroid drugs for less than 3 months. The TCR library used RNA extracted from PBMCs. These data were also reused for a study on T cells in Graves' hyperthyroidism and ophthalmopathy.

Sequencing was performed on peripheral blood mononuclear cells (PBMCs), taken at new diagnosis, from a patient treated with antithyroid drugs. The receptors stem from a middle-aged man with Graves disease.

This clonotype was seen at least ten times. The rearrangement uses TRBV7-2 and TRBJ1-2; the D gene is possibly TRBD1 (6 bases). Germline values: CDR1 SGHTA, CDR2 FQGNSA. V shed 2 bases and J shed 0 bases, with 13 bases lying between them. The CDR3 extends over 16 amino acids. CDR3 bases: TGTGCCAGCAGCTTAATTCGGGGGCGAGCTAACTATGGCTACACCTTC. This codes for CASSLIRGRANYGYTF.

This clonotype was observed at least ten times. The gene calls are TRBV28 and TRBJ2-5; 10 positions agree with TRBD1. The CDR3 contains 17 residues. Germline V lookup: CDR1 MDHEN, CDR2 SYDVKM. V was pared by 5 bases and J by 7 bases, with 16 bases of the junction left unmatched. For the CDR3, the DNA is TGTGCCAGCAGTCCTTGGGGGGGCGGGACAGGGGAGGGGACCCAGTACTTC. Protein sequence: CASSPWGGGTGEGTQYF.

The chain carries TRBV28 and TRBJ2-1; tentative D call: TRBD2 (7 bases). Germline assignment: CDR1 MDHEN and CDR2 SYDVKM. Deletions cut 2 bases from V and 12 bases from J, with 20 bases between. The length of the CDR3 is 15 residues. The CDR3: CASSLDGGGLWVQFF. The CDR3 DNA sequence: TGTGCCAGCAGTTTAGACGGCGGGGGCCTTTGGGTGCAGTTCTTC.

The chain links TRBV16 to TRBJ2-1, with 14 bases aligning to TRBD2. The junction had 16 bases not matched to a gene; V was cut back by 5 bases and J by 4 bases. Germline lookup yields CDR1 KGHSY and CDR2 FQNENV. This CDR3 comprises 20 residues. CDR3 coding DNA: TGTGCCAGCAGCTCTCTAGGACTAGCGGGAGGCCCCGTAACTTACAATGAGCAGTTCTTC. It encodes CASSSLGLAGGPVTYNEQFF. The variable domain in full, completed from reference TRBV16 and TRBJ2-1, reads GEEVAQTPKHLVRGEGQKAKLYCAPIKGHSYVFWYQQVLKNEFKFLISFQNENVFDETGMPKERFSAKCLPNSPCSLEIQATKLEDSAVYFCASSSLGLAGGPVTYNEQFFGPGTRLTVL.

In this sample, this clonotype turned up a few times. V and J are TRBV28 and TRBJ2-6; 8 nucleotides line up with TRBD1. Germline-derived CDR1 and CDR2 are MDHEN and SYDVKM. Losses at the gene ends were 6 bases for V and 4 bases for J; bases not matched to a gene: 8. This CDR3 region has 16 residues. The DNA for the CDR3 is TGTGCCAGCAGCCCCCAAACAGGGGGGGGGGCCAACGTCCTGACTTTC. Its translation: CASSPQTGGGANVLTF.

This chain connects TRBV5-1 to TRBJ2-5; D not certain. The CDR3 extends over 15 amino acids. Germline CDR1 SGHRS, CDR2 YFSETQ. V was trimmed by 3 bases and J by 4 bases, leaving 16 bases between them. The CDR3 is CASSSNYPITETQYF. The DNA for the CDR3 is TGCGCCAGCAGCTCGAATTATCCGATTACAGAGACCCAGTACTTC.

This clonotype was seen repeatedly, ten times or more. The rearrangement links TRBV9 to TRBJ1-4; no reliable D call. V lost 0 bases and J 11 bases, leaving 11 bases between the germline ends. The CDR3 extends over 13 amino acids. The V gene's germline CDR1 is SGDLS and CDR2 YYNGEE. DNA for the CDR3: TGTGCCAGCAGCGTAGCTACCGGGGAGAAACTGTTTTTT. This encodes CASSVATGEKLFF.

This clonotype was recorded many times. The chain carries TRBV5-1 and TRBJ2-3; tentative D call: TRBD2 (6 bases). V was cut by 1 base and J by 1 base, with 10 bases left in between. Germline V CDR1 and CDR2: SGHRS, YFSETQ. The CDR3 loop spans 15 amino acids. CDR3 bases: TGCGCCAGCAGCTTGCCCCCTAGCGGCACAGATACGCAGTATTTT. Protein: CASSLPPSGTDTQYF.

This clonotype was recorded at least ten times. The genes are TRBV11-2 and TRBJ2-1, with 7 bases identical to TRBD2. The CDR3 totals 16 residues. V was clipped by 6 bases and J by 0 bases; unmatched bases: 8. Per germline, CDR1 SGHAT and CDR2 FQNNGV. The CDR3 spells CASRDGRTSSYNEQFF. The CDR3 DNA sequence: TGTGCCAGCAGAGACGGTAGGACTAGCTCCTACAATGAGCAGTTCTTC.

This clonotype was detected ten times or more. The J gene is TRBJ2-4, the V gene TRBV2; weak D call: TRBD1 (5 bases). Deletions cut 2 bases from V and 3 bases from J, with 14 bases between. The CDR3 has 16 amino acids. Per germline, CDR1 SNHLY and CDR2 FYNNEI. The CDR3 DNA sequence: TGTGCCAGCAGTGAACCCCAGGGCCGTAACAAAAACATTCAGTACTTC. Its protein is CASSEPQGRNKNIQYF. Complete variable domain (other parts from reference TRBV2 and TRBJ2-4): EPEVTQTPSHQVTQMGQEVILRCVPISNHLYFYWYRQILGQKVEFLVSFYNNEISEKSEIFDDQFSVERPDGSNFTLKIRSTKLEDSAMYFCASSEPQGRNKNIQYFGAGTRLSVL.

This clonotype was recorded a few times. The rearrangement joins TRBV7-8 to TRBJ1-4; possible D gene TRBD1, 5 bases. Trimming left V 5 bases short and J 10 bases short, with 14 bases between. Germline V gene lookup returns CDR1 SGHVS and CDR2 FQNEAQ. The CDR3 runs 13 residues. The CDR3 sequence is CASSRDPGVKLFF. CDR3 DNA sequence: TGTGCCAGCAGCCGGGACCCGGGGGTAAAACTGTTTTTT.

The V call is TRBV30, the J call TRBJ2-7; D uncertain. The V gene's germline CDR1 is GTSNPN and CDR2 SVGIG (reference sequence). There are 13 residues in the CDR3. Trimming took 0 bases from V and 6 from J, leaving 12 bases between them. CDR3 in amino acids: CAWSVRSGFEQYF. The CDR3 DNA is TGTGCCTGGAGTGTTCGCTCTGGGTTCGAGCAGTACTTC.

This clonotype appeared many times. This chain uses TRBV20-1 with TRBJ2-7; 9 bases are shared with TRBD2. The V gene end was trimmed by 0 bases and the J gene end by 3 bases; junction bases not matched to a gene: 9. Per germline, CDR1 DFQATT and CDR2 SNEGSKA (reference sequence). This CDR3 comprises 16 residues. CDR3 in amino acids: CSARDLASGTVYEQYF. The CDR3 nucleotides read TGCAGTGCTAGAGATCTAGCTAGCGGGACTGTCTACGAGCAGTACTTC.

This sequence joins TRBV6-1 and TRBJ2-1, with D hard to call. Trimming cost V 6 bases and J 0 bases, with 12 bases left between them. Per germline, CDR1 MNHNS and CDR2 SASEGT. The length of the CDR3 is 15 residues. The CDR3 here is CASRSLASSYNEQFF. CDR3 nucleotide sequence: TGTGCCAGCAGGTCACTGGCCAGCTCCTACAATGAGCAGTTCTTC.

This clonotype was seen repeatedly, ten times or more. The chain combines TRBV3-1 with TRBJ2-3; D may be TRBD1 or TRBD2 (5 bases each). The CDR3 consists of 14 residues. Germline V gene lookup returns CDR1 LGHDT and CDR2 YNNKEL (reference sequence). Trimming took off 1 base at V and 6 bases at J, with 11 bases between the two ends. The CDR3 is CASSQVRGPDTQYF. The CDR3 DNA sequence: TGTGCCAGCAGCCAAGTGAGGGGTCCGGATACGCAGTATTTT.

This rearrangement joins TRBV20-1 to TRBJ2-1; D may be TRBD1 (7 bases). V dropped 0 bases and J dropped 0 bases, with 15 bases sitting between them. CDR1 is DFQATT and CDR2 is SNEGSKA in the germline V gene (reference sequence). The length of the CDR3 is 17 residues. The CDR3 nucleotides read TGCAGTGCTAGAGATCCCAGGGGGAGGACCTCCTACAATGAGCAGTTCTTC. As protein: CSARDPRGRTSYNEQFF.

The CDR3 sequence is CASSVGLGLAATDTQYF. Written as DNA, the CDR3 is TGTGCCAGCAGCGTAGGATTAGGGCTAGCGGCCACAGATACGCAGTATTTT. V gene TRBV9 combines with J gene TRBJ2-3, with 7 nucleotides matching TRBD2. The germline V gene has CDR1 SGDLS and CDR2 YYNGEE. The CDR3 sequence is 17 residues long. V trimming: 0 bases; J trimming: 2 bases; junction bases outside the gene matches: 9.

The chain employs TRBV24-1 and TRBJ1-2, with TRBD1 matching 8 bases. This CDR3 is 15 amino acids long. Germline V gives CDR1 KGHDR, CDR2 SFDVKD. Losses at the gene ends were 3 bases for V and 2 bases for J; bases not matched to a gene: 4. The CDR3 loop is CATSDPQGGNYGYTF. The DNA of the CDR3 is TGTGCCACCAGTGATCCACAGGGGGGGAACTATGGCTACACCTTC.

In its sample, this clonotype was seen many times. The chain couples TRBV12-3 or TRBV12-4 to TRBJ2-5; no clear D. Deletions cut 2 bases from V and 3 bases from J, with 16 bases between. This CDR3 contains 16 residues. The DNA for the CDR3 is TGTGCCAGCAGTTTATCTGAGTGGCAGGCGGAAGAGACCCAGTACTTC. It specifies CASSLSEWQAEETQYF.

This clonotype was observed many times. The V gene is TRBV11-2, the J gene TRBJ2-7; 7 bases are a match to TRBD2. The CDR3 has 16 residues. The germline CDR1 and CDR2 sequences are SGHAT and FQNNGV. V lost 2 bases to trimming and J lost 2 bases; unmatched junction nucleotides: 9. The CDR3 loop is CASSLPLPSGAYEQYF. CDR3 coding DNA: TGTGCCAGCAGCTTACCTTTGCCCAGCGGGGCCTACGAGCAGTACTTC.

This clonotype was picked up a small number of times. This chain links TRBV4-1 with TRBJ2-7; the match to TRBD1 covers 10 bases. Germline CDR1 and CDR2: MGHRA and YSYEKL. The CDR3 spans 15 residues. The J segment lost 7 bases and the V segment lost 3 bases, leaving 9 bases of the junction unmatched. The CDR3 region is CASSHPGTGAGEQYF. The DNA of the CDR3 is TGCGCCAGCAGCCACCCCGGGACAGGGGCGGGAGAGCAGTACTTC.

This clonotype was observed a handful of times. The chain uses TRBV5-1 and TRBJ2-7; 8 positions match TRBD1. CDR1 is SGHRS, CDR2 YFSETQ, per germline. The ends lost 2 bases at V and 2 bases at J; junction bases unmatched: 6. The CDR3 spans 15 residues. The CDR3 DNA reads as TGCGCCAGCAGCTTCACAGGGGGGCCCCCCTACGAGCAGTACTTC. The encoded protein is CASSFTGGPPYEQYF.

CDR3 sequence (DNA): TGTGCCTGGAGTGTAGGTCCCCCCTACGAGCAGTACTTC. This encodes CAWSVGPPYEQYF. The rearrangement joins TRBV30 to TRBJ2-7; no clear D. Germline CDR1 reads GTSNPN; CDR2 reads SVGIG (reference sequence). V was clipped by 0 bases and J by 2 bases, with 8 bases between them. The CDR3 is made up of 13 amino acids.